This T cell receptor beta chain stems from a study of T-cell reconstitution after alpha-beta-depleted transplantation in children (dated by TCRdb to 2015 to 2016). For the study in its entirety: Using TCR repertoire profiling, the study followed T-cell immune reconstitution in a quantitative way in children after TCRalphabeta/CD19-depleted allogeneic hematopoietic cell transplantation.

The germline V gene supplies CDR1 SGHAT and CDR2 FQNNGV. Trimming leaves V shorter by 0 bases and J shorter by 4 bases, with the junction holding 12 bases beyond the gene matches. Spanning cysteine to phenylalanine, the CDR3 consists of 18 amino acids. This entry keeps only the CDR3 DNA: 54 bases, framed from base 1. Of note for this clonotype: What this receptor recognizes is not known. Within one base of it there is no much larger clone, and no base qualities were kept.

The library relied on PCR. Sequenced on an Illumina HiSeq 2500. TCR library preparation used molecular barcoding, with unique molecular identifiers applied to normalize quantification of the TCRbeta repertoire. The public reads were run again by TCRdb, first through fastp at Q25 and then through MiXCR, and only productive beta chains were kept. Records with the same CDR3 protein are collapsed into one entry carrying the most frequent genes and DNA. The sample includes more than 450,000 distinct CDR3 sequences, with around 17% observed a single time. The ten largest clones add up to roughly 3.3% of the sample.

Sample: PBMCs from the stem cell graft donor, taken from the stem cell graft. The sequence came from a human donor who donated a stem cell graft to a child with acute lymphoblastic leukemia. This receptor chain uses TRBV11-2 and TRBJ2-1, and 7 junctional nucleotides match TRBD1. The sequenced DNA is TGTGCCAGCAGCTTAGAAATCCCCAAAATGGGACAGTACAATGAGCAGTTCTTC. Its translation is CASSLEIPKMGQYNEQFF.